This T cell receptor (beta chain) was profiled in a study of shared clonotypes between healthy human individuals. Germline V CDR1 and CDR2: MDHEN, SYDVKM. The V end was cut by 0 bases, the J end by 9 bases, with 9 bases between. The CDR3 length is 13 residues. Source study methods: ImmunoSEQ gave junction-only sequences without quality scores, so filtering differed. Sequenced by immunoSEQ multiplex PCR; TCRdb stores in-frame clones only, minus some. That table is the source of V, J and clone size, and D and trimming were worked out from the DNA. Of 850,000 to 1,200,000 clones listed, around 75% are singletons. Overall study results and limits: A few donors had around 5% of their naive CD4 clonotypes in common.

Notes on this clone: Its target is unknown.

This chain uses TRBV28 with TRBJ1-3, with D possibly matching TRBD1 (5 bases). This TCR came from a man aged 18 to 29 in good health. Sequenced input: memory CD4+ T cells sorted from blood. Subset reported: CD45RA-negative fraction. The CDR3 nucleotides read TGTGCCAGCAGTTTATGGCCCGGGGGCACCATATATTTT. This sequence encodes CASSLWPGGTIYF.